This entry lists 27 T cell receptor beta chains sequenced from one sample in a study of blood T cell repertoires in COVID-19. Produced via immunoSEQ multiplex PCR; TCRdb's table is partial and in-frame only. The sample lists some 47,000 clones, 80% to 90% occurring once. Sequenced material: peripheral blood. All receptors derive from an elderly woman with acute or convalescent COVID-19.

The CDR3 DNA reads TGCGCCAGCAGCCCTGGGGCGGGGGCCTACACAGATACGCAGTATTTT. Translation gives CASSPGAGAYTDTQYF. The rearrangement uses TRBV4-1 and TRBJ2-3; the D gene is possibly TRBD2 (7 bases). CDR1 is MGHRA, CDR2 YSYEKL, per germline. The CDR3 is 16 amino acids. V shed 4 bases and J shed 2 bases, with 16 bases lying between them.

The genes are TRBV5-4 and TRBJ2-7; 8 nucleotides agree with TRBD1. J gave up 0 bases and V 3 bases, and 8 bases lay outside the gene matches. This CDR3 is 16 amino acids long. The germline V gene encodes CDR1 SGHNT and CDR2 YYREEE (reference sequence). CDR3 sequence: CASSSGQGGLSYEQYF. The CDR3, as DNA: TGTGCCAGCAGCTCCGGACAGGGAGGCCTCTCCTACGAGCAGTACTTC.

The chain joins TRBV2 to TRBJ1-2; tentatively, D is TRBD1 (6 bases). Germline CDR1 is SNHLY and CDR2 is FYNNEI. Trimming cost V 1 base and J 4 bases, with 13 bases left between them. The CDR3 contains 15 residues. CDR3 protein: CASSEEEGVPYGYTF. CDR3 nucleotides: TGTGCCAGCAGTGAAGAAGAGGGGGTGCCCTATGGCTACACCTTC.

V gene TRBV5-4 combines with J gene TRBJ1-1; the match to TRBD1 covers 9 bases. The CDR3 totals 15 residues. The germline V gene has CDR1 SGHNT and CDR2 YYREEE (reference sequence). Trimming took 0 bases from V and 4 from J; bases not matched to a gene: 4. The CDR3 loop reads CASSLGGQGGTEAFF. In DNA form, the CDR3 reads TGTGCCAGCAGCTTGGGGGGACAGGGCGGCACTGAAGCTTTCTTT. The full variable domain, rest sourced from reference TRBV5-4 and TRBJ1-1, is ETGVTQSPTHLIKTRGQQVTLRCSSQSGHNTVSWYQQALGQGPQFIFQYYREEENGRGNFPPRFSGLQFPNYSSELNVNALELDDSALYLCASSLGGQGGTEAFFGQGTRLTVV.

The chain recombines TRBV9 with TRBJ1-2; 12 positions agree with TRBD1. Germline lookup yields CDR1 SGDLS and CDR2 YYNGEE. The ends lost 4 bases at V and 0 bases at J; junction bases unmatched: 10. This CDR3 has 18 residues. In DNA, the CDR3 is TGTGCCAGCAGCCCCCGGAGGGACAGGGGGCCCACTAACTATGGCTACACCTTC. This encodes CASSPRRDRGPTNYGYTF.

The rearrangement links TRBV18 to TRBJ2-1, with TRBD1 as a possible D gene (5 bases). Germline V gene lookup returns CDR1 KGHSH and CDR2 LQKENI. V was trimmed by 0 bases and J by 10 bases, leaving 16 bases between them. This CDR3 is built from 15 residues. CDR3 region: CASSPPAQGIGEQFF. For the CDR3, the DNA is TGTGCCAGCTCACCACCCGCGCAGGGCATCGGGGAGCAGTTCTTC.

The V gene is TRBV6-7, the J gene TRBJ1-2; tentative D call: TRBD1 (6 bases). TRBV6-7 counts as an open reading frame of uncertain function. Between the trimmed V and J ends, which lost 10 bases and 1 base, there was a span of 10 bases. The CDR3 has 12 residues. The CDR3 reads CAIRTVNYGYTF. The CDR3 DNA is TGTGCCATTAGGACAGTTAACTATGGCTACACCTTC.

The V and J genes are TRBV13 and TRBJ2-3; no clear D. Between the trimmed V and J ends, which lost 2 bases and 3 bases, there was a span of 18 bases. Germline V gives CDR1 PRHDT, CDR2 FYEKMQ (reference sequence). The CDR3 totals 17 residues. CDR3 DNA sequence: TGTGCCAGCAGCTTACCCGATCTAGTCAGAAGGACAGATACGCAGTATTTT. Amino acids: CASSLPDLVRRTDTQYF.

The V call is TRBV7-9, the J call TRBJ1-6, with D hard to call. Trimming removed 5 bases at V and 15 bases at J, with 11 bases between. This CDR3 spans 11 amino acids. Germline lookup yields CDR1 SEHNR and CDR2 FQNEAQ (reference sequence). CDR3 sequence reads: CASSPRVVLHF. The CDR3 DNA reads as TGTGCCAGCAGCCCGAGGGTAGTCCTCCACTTT.

V and J are TRBV5-5 and TRBJ2-2; D uncertain. Trimming pared 7 bases from V and 2 bases from J, leaving 12 bases between. Per the germline V gene, CDR1 is SGHKS and CDR2 is YYEKEE (reference sequence). CDR3 size: 14 residues. The CDR3 nucleotides are TGTGCCAGCGCGCCACGATTAAACACCGGGGAGCTGTTTTTT. The encoded protein is CASAPRLNTGELFF.

The chain recombines TRBV5-8 with TRBJ1-3, with TRBD1 identical over 7 bases. Germline trimming cut 0 bases from V and 7 bases from J; bases unmatched to any gene: 10. The CDR3 spans 16 residues. In germline, CDR1 is SGHTS, CDR2 YDEGEE. DNA for the CDR3: TGTGCCAGCAGCTTGGCCGGTCTCAGGGGGACGAACACCATATATTTT. Amino acids: CASSLAGLRGTNTIYF.

The chain employs TRBV6-6 and TRBJ1-2, with a weak D call TRBD1 (5 bases). Trimming removed 10 bases at V and 2 bases at J, with 23 bases between. There are 16 residues in the CDR3. The germline CDR1 and CDR2 sequences are MNHNY and SVGAGI (reference sequence). Here the CDR3 DNA reads TGTGCCATCCTTGGGGTTCACGACAGAGCCAACTATGGCTACACCTTC. Translating it yields CAILGVHDRANYGYTF.

V usage is TRBV2 and J usage is TRBJ1-5; 7 bases match TRBD1. The germline CDR1 and CDR2 sequences are SNHLY and FYNNEI. This CDR3 has 14 residues. With 6 bases clipped from V and 1 base from J, the junction kept 3 bases outside the gene matches. Written as DNA, the CDR3 is TGTGCCAGCAGGACAGGGTTAAGCAATCAGCCCCAGCATTTT. Amino acid sequence: CASRTGLSNQPQHF. The complete variable domain, with remaining parts taken from reference TRBV2 and TRBJ1-5, reads EPEVTQTPSHQVTQMGQEVILRCVPISNHLYFYWYRQILGQKVEFLVSFYNNEISEKSEIFDDQFSVERPDGSNFTLKIRSTKLEDSAMYFCASRTGLSNQPQHFGDGTRLSIL.

V and J are TRBV5-6 and TRBJ1-4, with 10 bases aligning to TRBD1. Looked up from germline, CDR1 is SGHDT and CDR2 is YYEEEE. CDR3 size: 14 residues. After removal of 3 bases from V and 8 bases from J, the junction contained 4 bases not matched to a gene. The CDR3 sequence is CASSWDRGGEKLFF. The CDR3 nucleotides are TGTGCCAGCAGCTGGGACAGGGGAGGCGAAAAACTGTTTTTT. Combining the CDR3 with reference TRBV5-6 and TRBJ1-4 gives the whole variable domain DAGVTQSPTHLIKTRGQQVTLRCSPKSGHDTVSWYQQALGQGPQFIFQYYEEEERQRGNFPDRFSGHQFPNYSSELNVNALLLGDSALYLCASSWDRGGEKLFFGSGTQLSVL.

This sequence joins TRBV5-4 and TRBJ1-3, with D tentatively TRBD1 (6 bases). The CDR3 has 15 residues. CDR1 is SGHNT, CDR2 YYREEE, per germline (reference sequence). V was clipped by 1 base and J by 0 bases, with 8 bases between them. The CDR3 region is CASSLWTDSGNTIYF. DNA for the CDR3: TGTGCCAGCAGCTTGTGGACAGACTCTGGAAACACCATATATTTT.

The sample holds one count of this clone. This chain joins TRBV7-8 and TRBJ2-1; 8 nucleotides line up with TRBD1. Germline trimming cut 7 bases from V and 16 bases from J; bases unmatched to any gene: 12. There are 12 residues in the CDR3. Germline V gene sequence: CDR1 SGHVS, CDR2 FQNEAQ. This CDR3 is CASTPPGGFGFF. Written as DNA, the CDR3 is TGTGCCAGCACTCCCCCAGGGGGCTTCGGTTTCTTC.

The genes are TRBV2 and TRBJ2-6; 7 positions agree with TRBD1. Germline V gene data show CDR1 as SNHLY and CDR2 as FYNNEI. V shed 6 bases, J shed 4 bases, and the junction held 6 bases outside the gene matches. The CDR3 consists of 15 residues. The CDR3 reads CASRGQLVGANVLTF. The CDR3 DNA follows: TGTGCCAGCAGGGGACAGTTAGTGGGGGCCAACGTCCTGACTTTC.

V is TRBV30 and J is TRBJ1-1; 7 bases agree with TRBD1. CDR1 GTSNPN and CDR2 SVGIG come from the germline V gene (reference sequence). This CDR3 region has 14 residues. V lost 3 bases to trimming and J lost 1 base; unmatched junction nucleotides: 5. CDR3 sequence (DNA): TGTGCCTGGAGCTTACAGGGGAGGAACACTGAAGCTTTCTTT. It translates to CAWSLQGRNTEAFF.

This clone was seen a few times. The chain is built from TRBV29-1 and TRBJ1-2, with 9 bases fitting TRBD1. V was pared by 1 base and J by 3 bases, with 6 bases of the junction left unmatched. The germline CDR1 and CDR2 sequences are SQVTM and ANQGSEA. The CDR3 runs 15 residues. CDR3 DNA sequence: TGCAGCGTTGAAGGGACAGGGGAGAGAGACTATGGCTACACCTTC. It is translated as CSVEGTGERDYGYTF. The complete variable domain, with remaining parts taken from reference TRBV29-1 and TRBJ1-2, reads SAVISQKPSRDICQRGTSLTIQCQVDSQVTMMFWYRQQPGQSLTLIATANQGSEATYESGFVIDKFPISRPNLTFSTLTVSNMSPEDSSIYLCSVEGTGERDYGYTFGSGTRLTVV.

This chain uses TRBV11-2 with TRBJ2-1; TRBD2 is a possible D gene (5 bases). Trimming left V 5 bases short and J 4 bases short, with 15 bases between. This CDR3 is 15 amino acids long. CDR1 and CDR2 from the germline V gene are SGHAT and FQNNGV. CDR3 sequence reads: CASSPFLGDYNEQFF. CDR3 sequence (DNA): TGTGCCAGCAGCCCCTTTTTGGGAGATTACAATGAGCAGTTCTTC.

The rearrangement joins TRBV11-1 to TRBJ2-1, with a weak D call TRBD2 (5 bases). Germline V CDR1 and CDR2: SGHAT, FQDESV (reference sequence). The CDR3 extends over 15 amino acids. The V gene lost 4 bases and the J gene lost 6 bases, with 16 bases spanning the gap. The CDR3 DNA reads as TGTGCCAGCAGCTACTACCGGGCCCGGGGCAATGAGCAGTTCTTC. Encoded protein: CASSYYRARGNEQFF.

The chain has TRBV19 and TRBJ1-5, with D perhaps TRBD1 (6 bases). Germline-derived CDR1 and CDR2 are LNHDA and SQIVND (reference sequence). The CDR3 loop spans 15 amino acids. V lost 10 bases, J lost 3 bases, and 19 bases lay in between. DNA for the CDR3: TGTGCCACCAAGCCGGGGGGCGGAAACAATCAGCCCCAGCATTTT. This codes for CATKPGGGNNQPQHF.

The chain carries TRBV27 and TRBJ2-7; D is possibly TRBD1 (6 bases). Germline values: CDR1 MNHEY, CDR2 SMNVEV (reference sequence). V dropped 4 bases and J dropped 7 bases, with 11 bases sitting between them. CDR3 length: 12 amino acids. The CDR3 sequence: CASSYTGREQYF. As DNA, the CDR3 is TGTGCCAGCAGTTACACAGGGCGGGAGCAGTACTTC.

The J gene is TRBJ1-2, the V gene TRBV10-3; D call uncertain. The CDR3 extends over 13 amino acids. The V gene lost 4 bases and the J gene lost 6 bases, with 12 bases spanning the gap. Germline V gene lookup returns CDR1 ENHRY and CDR2 SYGVKD. The CDR3 DNA sequence: TGTGCCATCAGTGGGCTTGGTTCCCATGGCTACACCTTC. It yields the protein CAISGLGSHGYTF.

The chain's CDR3 is CASTFGVQSPQHF. In nucleotides, the CDR3 is TGTGCCAGCACCTTTGGAGTTCAGTCGCCCCAGCATTTT. The chain employs TRBV12-3 or TRBV12-4 and TRBJ1-5; D unresolved. V shed 7 bases and J shed 9 bases, with 16 bases lying between them. The CDR3 consists of 13 residues.

The rearrangement joins TRBV27 to TRBJ1-2, with 10 positions matching TRBD1. With V trimmed by 2 bases and J by 3 bases, 12 bases remained unmatched. This CDR3 spans 18 amino acids. The germline V gene has CDR1 MNHEY and CDR2 SMNVEV (reference sequence). The CDR3 DNA is TGTGCCAGCAGTTTACGTGACAGGGGGCGCAGTTCCGACTATGGCTACACCTTC. As protein: CASSLRDRGRSSDYGYTF.

The V gene is TRBV5-1, the J gene TRBJ1-1; no firm D call. Trimming removed 4 bases at V and 1 base at J, with 11 bases between. The CDR3 totals 14 residues. Germline V lookup: CDR1 SGHRS, CDR2 YFSETQ. CDR3 in amino acids: CASSLGWRNTEAFF. In nucleotides, the CDR3 is TGCGCCAGCAGCCTGGGATGGAGGAACACTGAAGCTTTCTTT.